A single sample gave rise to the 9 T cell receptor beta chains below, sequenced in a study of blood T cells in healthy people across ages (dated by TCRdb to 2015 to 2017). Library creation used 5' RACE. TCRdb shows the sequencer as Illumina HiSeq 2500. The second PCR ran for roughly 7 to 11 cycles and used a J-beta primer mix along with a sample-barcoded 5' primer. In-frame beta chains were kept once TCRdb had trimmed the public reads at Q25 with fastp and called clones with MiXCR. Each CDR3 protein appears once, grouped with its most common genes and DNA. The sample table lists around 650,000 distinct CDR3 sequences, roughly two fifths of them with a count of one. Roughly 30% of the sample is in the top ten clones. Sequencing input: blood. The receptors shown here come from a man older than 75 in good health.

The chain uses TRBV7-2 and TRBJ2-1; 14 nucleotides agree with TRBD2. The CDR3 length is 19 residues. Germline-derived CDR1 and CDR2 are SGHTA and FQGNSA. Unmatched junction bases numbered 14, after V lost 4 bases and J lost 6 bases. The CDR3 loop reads CASSSPPPGTSGSGNEQFF. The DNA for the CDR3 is TGTGCCAGCAGCTCTCCCCCCCCAGGGACTAGCGGGAGCGGCAATGAGCAGTTCTTC.

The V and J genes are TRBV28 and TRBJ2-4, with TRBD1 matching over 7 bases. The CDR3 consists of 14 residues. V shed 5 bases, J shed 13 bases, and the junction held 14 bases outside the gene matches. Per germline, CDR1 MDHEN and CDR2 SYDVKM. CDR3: CASSLLTGLGEQYF. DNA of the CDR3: TGTGCCAGCAGTCTTCTGACAGGGTTGGGGGAGCAGTACTTC. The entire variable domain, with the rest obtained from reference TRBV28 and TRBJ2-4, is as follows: DVKVTQSSRYLVKRTGEKVFLECVQDMDHENMFWYRQDPGLGLRLIYFSYDVKMKEKGDIPEGYSVSREKKERFSLILESASTNQTSMYLCASSLLTGLGEQYFGAGTRLSVL.

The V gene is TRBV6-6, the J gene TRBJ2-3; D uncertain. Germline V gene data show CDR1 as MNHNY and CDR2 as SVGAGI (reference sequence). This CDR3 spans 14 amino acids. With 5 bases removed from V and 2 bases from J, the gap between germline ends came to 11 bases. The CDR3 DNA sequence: TGTGCCAGCAGTGACCTGGGGATCACAGATACGCAGTATTTT. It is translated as CASSDLGITDTQYF.

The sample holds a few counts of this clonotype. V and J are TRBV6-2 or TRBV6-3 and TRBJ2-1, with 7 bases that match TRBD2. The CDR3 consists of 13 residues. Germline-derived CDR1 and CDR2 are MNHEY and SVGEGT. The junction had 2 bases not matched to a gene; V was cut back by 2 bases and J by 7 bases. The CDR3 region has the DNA TGTGCCAGCAGTTACGGGGGAGGGAATGAGCAGTTCTTC. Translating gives CASSYGGGNEQFF.

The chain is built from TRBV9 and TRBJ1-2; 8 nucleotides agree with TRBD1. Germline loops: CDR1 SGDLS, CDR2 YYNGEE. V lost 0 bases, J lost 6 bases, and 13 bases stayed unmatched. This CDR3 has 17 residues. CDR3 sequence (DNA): TGTGCCAGCAGCGTAGTAGCTACAGGACAGGGAGGCGATGGCTACACCTTC. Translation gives CASSVVATGQGGDGYTF.

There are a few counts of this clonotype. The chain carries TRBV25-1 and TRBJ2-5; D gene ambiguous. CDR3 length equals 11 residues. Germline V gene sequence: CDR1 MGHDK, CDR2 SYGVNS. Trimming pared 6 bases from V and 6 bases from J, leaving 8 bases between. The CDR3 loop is CASRGPQTQYF. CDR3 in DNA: TGTGCCAGCAGGGGCCCCCAGACCCAGTACTTC.

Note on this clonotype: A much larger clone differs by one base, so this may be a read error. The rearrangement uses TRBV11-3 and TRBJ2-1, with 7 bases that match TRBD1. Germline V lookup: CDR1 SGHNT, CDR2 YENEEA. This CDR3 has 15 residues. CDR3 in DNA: TGTGCCAGCAGCCGAGGAATTCAACAGGGGAGTGAGCTGTTCTTC. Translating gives CASSRGIQQGSELFF.

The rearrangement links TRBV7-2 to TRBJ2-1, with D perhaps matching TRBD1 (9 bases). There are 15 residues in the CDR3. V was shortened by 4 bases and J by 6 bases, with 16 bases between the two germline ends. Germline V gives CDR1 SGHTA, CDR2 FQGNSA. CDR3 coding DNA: TGTGCCAGCAGCTCGGGGGGGACAGGGCCCAATGAGCAGTTCTTC. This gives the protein CASSSGGTGPNEQFF.

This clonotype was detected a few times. CDR3 DNA: TGCGCCAGCAGCCAGACAGGACGAGGGGGCTACGAGCAGTACTTC. Translation gives CASSQTGRGGYEQYF. The chain links TRBV5-1 to TRBJ2-5, with D perhaps matching TRBD1 (6 bases). Gene TRBJ2-7 matches the end of the DNA better, so the J call may be wrong. The CDR3 is made up of 15 amino acids. From germline, CDR1 is SGHRS and CDR2 YFSETQ.